This T cell receptor (beta chain) was found in a study of blood T cell repertoires in COVID-19. Overall study context: Nucleic acid was either cDNA or gDNA, and it came from T cells, B-cell-depleted T cells, or PBMCs.

Produced via immunoSEQ multiplex PCR; TCRdb's table is partial and in-frame only. The table records about 51,000 clones, roughly 90% of them present only once. The sequence came from a man in his sixties with acute or convalescent COVID-19. The specimen sequenced was peripheral blood.

The DNA of the CDR3 is TGTGCCAGCAGCCCTTCGCGGATGAACACTGAAGCTTTCTTT. Its translation: CASSPSRMNTEAFF. V is TRBV11-1 and J is TRBJ1-1; D is uncertain. Germline CDR1 and CDR2: SGHAT and FQDESV (reference sequence). Trimming cost V 5 bases and J 0 bases, with 10 bases left between them. The CDR3 has 14 amino acids.